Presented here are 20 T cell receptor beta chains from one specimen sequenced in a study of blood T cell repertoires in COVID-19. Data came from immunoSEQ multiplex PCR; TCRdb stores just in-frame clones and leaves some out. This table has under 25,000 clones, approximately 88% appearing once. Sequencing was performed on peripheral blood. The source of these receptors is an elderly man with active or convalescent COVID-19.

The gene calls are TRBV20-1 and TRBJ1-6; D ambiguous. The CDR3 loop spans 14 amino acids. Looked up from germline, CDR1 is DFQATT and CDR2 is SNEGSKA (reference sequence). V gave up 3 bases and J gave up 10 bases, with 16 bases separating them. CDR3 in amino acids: CSASGLTAGSPLHF. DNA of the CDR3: TGCAGTGCTAGTGGGTTGACGGCGGGCTCACCCCTCCACTTT.

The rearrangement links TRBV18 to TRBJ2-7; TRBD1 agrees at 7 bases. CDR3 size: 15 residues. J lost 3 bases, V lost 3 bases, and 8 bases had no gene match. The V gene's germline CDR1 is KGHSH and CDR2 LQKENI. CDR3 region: CASSPMTGNFYEQYF. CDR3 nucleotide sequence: TGTGCCAGCTCACCGATGACAGGGAATTTCTACGAGCAGTACTTC.

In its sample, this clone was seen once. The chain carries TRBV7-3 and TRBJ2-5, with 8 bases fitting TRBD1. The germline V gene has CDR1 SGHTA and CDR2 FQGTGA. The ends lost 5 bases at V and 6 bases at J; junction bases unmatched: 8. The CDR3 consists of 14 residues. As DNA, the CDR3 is TGTGCCAGCAGCCCCGGACAGGGTGAACAGACCCAGTACTTC. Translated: CASSPGQGEQTQYF.

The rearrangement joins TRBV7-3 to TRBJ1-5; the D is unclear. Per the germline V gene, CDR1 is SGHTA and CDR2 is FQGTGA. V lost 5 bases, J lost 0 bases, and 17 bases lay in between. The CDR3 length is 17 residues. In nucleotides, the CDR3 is TGTGCCAGCAGCAGACGACTCAGAGTTCCTAGCAATCAGCCCCAGCATTTT. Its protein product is CASSRRLRVPSNQPQHF.

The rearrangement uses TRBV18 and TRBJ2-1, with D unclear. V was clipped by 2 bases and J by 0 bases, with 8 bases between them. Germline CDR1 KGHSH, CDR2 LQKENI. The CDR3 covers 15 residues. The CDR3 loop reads CASSPGGSSYNEQFF. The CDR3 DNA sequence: TGTGCCAGCTCACCAGGCGGTAGCTCCTACAATGAGCAGTTCTTC.

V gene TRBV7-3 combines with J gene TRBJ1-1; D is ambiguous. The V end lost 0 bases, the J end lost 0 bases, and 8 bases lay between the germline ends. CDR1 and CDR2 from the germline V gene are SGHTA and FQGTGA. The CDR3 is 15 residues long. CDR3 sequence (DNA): TGTGCCAGCAGCTTAACGTCCGGTATGAACACTGAAGCTTTCTTT. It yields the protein CASSLTSGMNTEAFF. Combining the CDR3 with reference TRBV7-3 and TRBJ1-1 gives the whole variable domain GAGVSQTPSNKVTEKGKYVELRCDPISGHTALYWYRQSLGQGPEFLIYFQGTGAADDSGLPNDRFFAVRPEGSVSTLKIQRTERGDSAVYLCASSLTSGMNTEAFFGQGTRLTVV.

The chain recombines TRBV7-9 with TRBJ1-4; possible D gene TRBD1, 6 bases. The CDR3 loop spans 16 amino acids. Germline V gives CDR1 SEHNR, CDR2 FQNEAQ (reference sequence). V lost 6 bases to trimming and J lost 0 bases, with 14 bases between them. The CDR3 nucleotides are TGTGCCAGCAGACGACGAACAGGGACAACTAATGAAAAACTGTTTTTT. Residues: CASRRRTGTTNEKLFF.

The CDR3 loop reads CASSFRVNTEAFF. The CDR3 DNA follows: TGTGCCAGCAGTTTCCGGGTGAACACTGAAGCTTTCTTT. The gene calls are TRBV12-3 or TRBV12-4 and TRBJ1-1, with D uncertain. Trimming stripped 3 bases from V and 0 bases from J, with 5 bases between. The CDR3 contains 13 residues.

The CDR3 nucleotides are TGTGCCAGCGGAACGACTAGCGGGGCTACAGATACGCAGTATTTT. Translated, it gives CASGTTSGATDTQYF. The chain is built from TRBV7-2 and TRBJ2-3; 11 nucleotides agree with TRBD2. The germline CDR1 and CDR2 sequences are SGHTA and FQGNSA. This CDR3 is 15 amino acids long. The V and J ends lost 8 bases and 3 bases, in that order; junction bases with no gene match: 7. Complete variable domain (other parts from reference TRBV7-2 and TRBJ2-3): GAGVSQSPSNKVTEKGKDVELRCDPISGHTALYWYRQSLGQGLEFLIYFQGNSAPDKSGLPSDRFSAERTGGSVSTLTIQRTQQEDSAVYLCASGTTSGATDTQYFGPGTRLTVL.

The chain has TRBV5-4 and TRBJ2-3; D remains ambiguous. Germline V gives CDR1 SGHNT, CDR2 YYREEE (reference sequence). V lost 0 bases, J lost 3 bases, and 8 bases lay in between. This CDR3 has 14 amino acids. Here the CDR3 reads CASSLVPGTDTQYF. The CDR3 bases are TGTGCCAGCAGCTTGGTTCCCGGGACAGATACGCAGTATTTT.

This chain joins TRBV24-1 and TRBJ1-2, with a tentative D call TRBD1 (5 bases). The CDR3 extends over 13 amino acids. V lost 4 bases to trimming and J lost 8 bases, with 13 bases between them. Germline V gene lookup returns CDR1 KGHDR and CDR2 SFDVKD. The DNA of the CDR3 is TGTGCCACCAGTGAACAGACAGTGGGCGGCTACACCTTC. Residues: CATSEQTVGGYTF.

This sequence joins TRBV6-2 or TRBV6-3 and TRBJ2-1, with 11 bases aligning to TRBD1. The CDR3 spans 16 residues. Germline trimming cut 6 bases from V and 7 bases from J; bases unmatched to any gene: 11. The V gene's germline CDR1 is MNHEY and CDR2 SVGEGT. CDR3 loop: CASSPREDRGQNEQFF. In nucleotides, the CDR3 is TGTGCCAGCAGCCCTCGTGAGGACAGGGGGCAGAATGAGCAGTTCTTC.

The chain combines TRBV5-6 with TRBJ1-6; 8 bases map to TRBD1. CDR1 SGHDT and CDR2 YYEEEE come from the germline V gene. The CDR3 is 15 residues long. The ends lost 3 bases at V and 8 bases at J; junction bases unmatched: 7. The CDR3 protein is CASSSPGQEYSPLHF. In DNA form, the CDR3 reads TGTGCCAGCAGCTCGCCGGGACAGGAGTATTCACCCCTCCACTTT.

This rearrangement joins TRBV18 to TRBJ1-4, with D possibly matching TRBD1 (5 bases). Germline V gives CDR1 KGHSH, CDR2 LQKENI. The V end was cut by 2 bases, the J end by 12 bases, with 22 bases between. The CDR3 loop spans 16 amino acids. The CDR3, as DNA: TGTGCCAGCTCACCAGGAAGCGGGACGCTACTTGGGCAACTGTTTTTT. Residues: CASSPGSGTLLGQLFF. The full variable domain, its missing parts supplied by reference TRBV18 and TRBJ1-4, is NAGVMQNPRHLVRRRGQEARLRCSPMKGHSHVYWYRQLPEEGLKFMVYLQKENIIDESGMPKERFSAEFPKEGPSILRIQQVVRGDSAAYFCASSPGSGTLLGQLFFGSGTQLSVL.

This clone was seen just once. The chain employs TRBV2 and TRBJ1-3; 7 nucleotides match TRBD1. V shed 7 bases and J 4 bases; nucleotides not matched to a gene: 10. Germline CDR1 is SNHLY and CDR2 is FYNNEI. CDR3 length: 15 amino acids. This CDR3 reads CASTKTGQGGNTIYF. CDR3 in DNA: TGTGCCAGCACGAAGACAGGGCAAGGGGGAAACACCATATATTTT.

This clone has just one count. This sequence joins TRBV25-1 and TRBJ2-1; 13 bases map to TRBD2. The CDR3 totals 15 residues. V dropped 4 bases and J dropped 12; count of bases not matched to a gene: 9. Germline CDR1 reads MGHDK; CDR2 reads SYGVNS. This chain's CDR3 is CASSGLGTSGKWQFF. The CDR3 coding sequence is TGTGCCAGCAGTGGCCTCGGGACTAGCGGGAAGTGGCAGTTCTTC.

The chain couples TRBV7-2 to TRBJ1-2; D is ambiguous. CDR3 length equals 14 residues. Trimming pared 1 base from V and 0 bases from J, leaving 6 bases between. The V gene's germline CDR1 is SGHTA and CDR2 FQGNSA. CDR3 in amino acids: CASSLVEANYGYTF. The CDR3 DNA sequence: TGTGCCAGCAGCTTAGTCGAGGCTAACTATGGCTACACCTTC.

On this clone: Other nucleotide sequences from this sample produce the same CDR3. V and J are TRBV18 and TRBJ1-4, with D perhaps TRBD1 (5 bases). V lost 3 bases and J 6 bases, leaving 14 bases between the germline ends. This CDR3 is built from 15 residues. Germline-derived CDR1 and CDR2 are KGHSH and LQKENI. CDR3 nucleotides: TGTGCCAGCTCACCTTCCTCTCGGGGGGATGAAAAACTGTTTTTT. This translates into CASSPSSRGDEKLFF.

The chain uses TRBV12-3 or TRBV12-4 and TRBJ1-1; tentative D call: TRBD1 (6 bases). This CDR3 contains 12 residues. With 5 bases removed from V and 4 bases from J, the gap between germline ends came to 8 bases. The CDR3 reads CASSGQFTEAFF. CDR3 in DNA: TGTGCCAGCAGTGGACAGTTCACTGAAGCTTTCTTT.

DNA of the CDR3: TGCAGCGCCGGACAGGGGAACTATGGCTACACCTTC. Amino acid sequence: CSAGQGNYGYTF. The rearrangement links TRBV29-1 to TRBJ1-2, with 9 bases lining up with TRBD1. V was clipped by 7 bases and J by 2 bases; unmatched bases: 2. Germline CDR1 reads SQVTM; CDR2 reads ANQGSEA. The CDR3 length is 12 residues.